The rows below give T cell receptor beta chains drawn from one sample of a study of shared clonotypes between healthy human individuals. Here immunoSEQ multiplex PCR was the method, and the copy in TCRdb shows in-frame clones only, minus some. This table holds hundreds of thousands of clones, 60% to 75% found once. The sequenced sample consisted of memory CD4+ T cells sorted from blood. These receptors all come from a woman in her twenties or thirties in good health. Each CDR3 is given with its conserved first and last residue. A D gene is named only where the DNA matches it firmly. Size is omitted from some rows. Given values are once, few, many or a class for expanded clones.

J gene	V gene	clone size	D gene	CDR3 DNA	CDR3 protein
TRBJ1-5	TRBV27	many	TRBD1	TGTGCCAGCAGTTTCTCAGGGTTTCTACAGGGGCAACATTTT	CASSFSGFLQGQHF
TRBJ1-4	TRBV10-2	once	NA	TGCGCCAGCAGTGAGTCCAGACGGACTAATGAAAAACTGTTTTTT	CASSESRRTNEKLFF
TRBJ1-5	TRBV6-1	NA	NA	TGTGCCAGCAGCAGAAACACCAACGGTCAGCCCCAGCATTTT	CASSRNTNGQPQHF
TRBJ1-5	TRBV27	many	NA	TGTGCCAGCAGTTTTACCGGGCTCCAACAGCCCCAGCATTTT	CASSFTGLQQPQHF
TRBJ2-7	TRBV28	NA	NA	TGTGCCAGCAGTACGGCCGACTACTACGAGCAGTACTTC	CASSTADYYEQYF
TRBJ2-5	TRBV11-2	NA	NA	TGTGCCAGCAGCTCCCGGGTGGGGGGACAAGAGACCCAGTACTTC	CASSSRVGGQETQYF
TRBJ2-3	TRBV6-1	NA	NA	TGTGCCAGCAGTGACAGGGCCAATAGTTACGATACGCAGTATTTT	CASSDRANSYDTQYF
TRBJ2-1	TRBV29-1	once	NA	TGCAGCGTTGAGCCCGGGGCAAAAGCATCGAATGAGCAGTTCTTC	CSVEPGAKASNEQFF
TRBJ1-1	TRBV19	few	NA	TGTGCCAGTATGCGAGGGGCCGGGAACACTGAAGCTTTCTTT	CASMRGAGNTEAFF
TRBJ1-3	TRBV28	once	TRBD1	TGTGCCAGCAGTCCCCGGACAGGCAGACGTGGAAACACCATATATTTT	CASSPRTGRRGNTIYF
TRBJ1-1	TRBV19	NA	NA	TGTGCCAGTTCTCAGTGGGTGTACACTGAAGCTTTCTTT	CASSQWVYTEAFF
TRBJ1-1	TRBV28	once	NA	TGTGCCAGCAGGGTACCATGGGGGACTGAAGCTTTCTTT	CASRVPWGTEAFF
TRBJ1-5	TRBV4-2	NA	NA	TGTGCCAGCAGCCAAGTCTTTACTAGCAATCAGCCCCAGCATTTT	CASSQVFTSNQPQHF
TRBJ1-2	TRBV10-3	few	TRBD1	TGTGCCATCAGTGACCCGGACAGGGGCGGCTATGGCTACACCTTC	CAISDPDRGGYGYTF
TRBJ2-7	TRBV11-2	NA	NA	TGTGCCAGCAGCTCGGTGGGGACGGTGAGCTCCTACGAGCAGTACTTC	CASSSVGTVSSYEQYF
TRBJ1-4	TRBV10-3	NA	NA	TGTGCCATCAGTTCCAGGGGAAGGTTGACTAATGAAAAACTGTTTTTT	CAISSRGRLTNEKLFF
TRBJ2-7	TRBV5-6	NA	TRBD1	TGTGCCAGCAGCCCCGTCGGGGACAGGGGCCACGAGCAGTACTTC	CASSPVGDRGHEQYF
TRBJ2-7	TRBV6-8	few	TRBD2	TGTGCCAGCGGACTAGCGCCCGACTACGAGCAGTACTTC	CASGLAPDYEQYF
TRBJ1-3	TRBV27	NA	NA	TGTGCCAGCAGTTTAAGACAGGCTGGAAACACCATATATTTT	CASSLRQAGNTIYF
TRBJ2-5	TRBV11-2	NA	NA	TGTGCCAGCAGGCCTACAGCCGTTGGAGAGACCCAGTACTTC	CASRPTAVGETQYF
TRBJ2-5	TRBV5-1	NA	TRBD1	TGCGCCAGCAGCCCCGCGGACAGGGATCAAGAGACCCAGTACTTC	CASSPADRDQETQYF
TRBJ2-1	TRBV6-1	NA	NA	TGTGCCAGCAGTGACCCCCAGCGCGGGCAGTTCTTC	CASSDPQRGQFF
TRBJ2-7	TRBV4-2	NA	NA	TGTGCCAGCAGCCAGGGGGGGGCGACTAGTTACGAGCAGTACTTC	CASSQGGATSYEQYF
TRBJ2-2	TRBV6-5	NA	NA	TGTGCCAGCAGGAAGAGGGGCACCGGGGAGCTGTTTTTT	CASRKRGTGELFF
TRBJ2-7	TRBV5-4	NA	NA	TGTGCCAGCAGCCCAAGGGGGGGTTACGAGCAGTACTTC	CASSPRGGYEQYF
TRBJ2-3	TRBV21-1	NA	NA	TGTGCCAGCAGCAAAGGGCGGTCAACAGATACGCAGTATTTT	CASSKGRSTDTQYF
TRBJ1-4	TRBV5-1	NA	TRBD1	TGCGCCAGCCGGGACAGGGTAACTAATGAAAAACTGTTTTTT	CASRDRVTNEKLFF
TRBJ2-5	TRBV11-3	NA	NA	TGTGCCAGCAGCTTAGATGGATCGGGGGAGACCCAGTACTTC	CASSLDGSGETQYF
TRBJ1-3	TRBV5-1	NA	NA	TGCGCCAGCAGCTTTACCCCGGGCAGGGACAACACCATATATTTT	CASSFTPGRDNTIYF
TRBJ1-1	TRBV7-9	NA	NA	TGTGCCAGCAGCCCAAGATGGGGTCAATCCCTCAACACTGAAGCTTTCTTT	CASSPRWGQSLNTEAFF
TRBJ1-1	TRBV10-3	NA	TRBD1	TGTGCCATCAGTGGAACAGGGGTGACTGAAGCTTTCTTT	CAISGTGVTEAFF
TRBJ1-2	TRBV28	NA	NA	TGTGCCAGCAGTTTACGGCAGCCTCCCGGCTACACCTTC	CASSLRQPPGYTF
TRBJ1-5	TRBV6-5	NA	NA	TGTGCCAGCAGCCTTACAGGGCTTGTACAGCCCCAGCATTTT	CASSLTGLVQPQHF
TRBJ1-1	TRBV28	NA	NA	TGTGCCAGCAGTTTATTGAGAGATCAAGCTTTCTTT	CASSLLRDQAFF
TRBJ1-2	TRBV2	NA	TRBD1	TGTGCCAGCAGCGTCCCGGGACAGGGAAACTATGGCTACACCTTC	CASSVPGQGNYGYTF
TRBJ2-7	TRBV27	NA	TRBD1	TGTGCCAGCAGTCTGGACAGGGGGGGATACGAGCAGTACTTC	CASSLDRGGYEQYF
TRBJ2-1	TRBV6-4	NA	TRBD1	TGTGCCAGCAGTCTACAGGGGGACGGTGAGCAGTTCTTC	CASSLQGDGEQFF
TRBJ1-1	TRBV19	NA	NA	TGTGCCAGTAGTACTCGGGAGTTGTTCGAAGCTTTCTTT	CASSTRELFEAFF
TRBJ2-1	TRBV5-4	NA	TRBD2	TGTGCCAGCAGCTTGGGGACTAGCTCCTACAATGAGCAGTTCTTC	CASSLGTSSYNEQFF
TRBJ2-3	TRBV10-3	NA	TRBD2	TGTGCCATCAGTGATTCTGGCGGGAGCCGATACACAGATACGCAGTATTTT	CAISDSGGSRYTDTQYF
TRBJ2-7	TRBV7-8	few	NA	TGTGCCAGCAGCAGGAGGGACTACGAGCAGTACTTC	CASSRRDYEQYF
TRBJ1-4	TRBV4-2	many	NA	TGTGCCAGCAGCCGACCAGGACCGGGTGGTGAAAAACTGTTTTTT	CASSRPGPGGEKLFF
TRBJ2-5	TRBV7-7	NA	TRBD2	TGTGCCAGCAGCTTAGTTGCGGGAGAAGGGGAGACCCAGTACTTC	CASSLVAGEGETQYF
TRBJ2-1	TRBV27	once	NA	TGTGCCAGCAGAGGGGGACTCTACAATGAGCAGTTCTTC	CASRGGLYNEQFF
TRBJ1-1	TRBV6-6	once	NA	TGTGCCAGCAGTAAGGACACGAACACTGAAGCTTTCTTT	CASSKDTNTEAFF
TRBJ2-7	TRBV6-5	few	NA	TGTGCCAGCAGTCAACCTGGGGGCTACGAGCAGTACTTC	CASSQPGGYEQYF
TRBJ1-1	TRBV7-2	NA	TRBD1	TGTGCCAGCAGCGACCCGGGACAGATGAACACTGAAGCTTTCTTT	CASSDPGQMNTEAFF
TRBJ2-7	TRBV19	once	NA	TGTGCCAGTAGAGGAGGGAACTACGAGCAGTACTTC	CASRGGNYEQYF
TRBJ1-2	TRBV6-5	NA	NA	TGTGCCAGCAGCCGAGTAAGGGGGGACTATGGCTACACCTTC	CASSRVRGDYGYTF
TRBJ2-4	TRBV5-1	NA	NA	TGCGCCAGCACCCCGGACGACAGACAAAACATTCAGTACTTC	CASTPDDRQNIQYF
TRBJ2-4	TRBV5-8	NA	NA	TGTGCCAGCAGCTTGATTGTGGTGAGGACCAAAAACATTCAGTACTTC	CASSLIVVRTKNIQYF
TRBJ2-7	TRBV7-8	NA	TRBD1	TGTGCCAGCAGCAACGAAAACAGGGGCCAGCAGTACTTC	CASSNENRGQQYF
TRBJ1-2	TRBV6-5	few	NA	TGTGCCAGCAGTTACGTAGGGGCCCCAAACTATGGCTACACCTTC	CASSYVGAPNYGYTF
TRBJ2-7	TRBV7-2	NA	TRBD2	TGTGCCAGCAGCTTTACTAGCGGGAGTTACGAGCAGTACTTC	CASSFTSGSYEQYF
TRBJ2-5	TRBV4-1	NA	TRBD2	TGCGCCAGCAGCCAAGATCCGCTAGCGGAGGGACAAGAGACCCAGTACTTC	CASSQDPLAEGQETQYF
TRBJ2-7	TRBV2	few	NA	TGTGCCAGCAGTGTTCCCTCTTTCGGCGAGCAGTACTTC	CASSVPSFGEQYF